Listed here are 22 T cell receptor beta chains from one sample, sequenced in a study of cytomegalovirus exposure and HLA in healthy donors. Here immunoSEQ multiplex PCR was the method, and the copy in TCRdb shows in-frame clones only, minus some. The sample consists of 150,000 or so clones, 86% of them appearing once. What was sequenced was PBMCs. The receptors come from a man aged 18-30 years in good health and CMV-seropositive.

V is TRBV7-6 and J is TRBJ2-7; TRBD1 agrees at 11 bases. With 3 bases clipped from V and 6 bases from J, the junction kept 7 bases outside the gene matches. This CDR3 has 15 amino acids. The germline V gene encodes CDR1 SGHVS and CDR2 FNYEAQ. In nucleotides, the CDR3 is TGTGCCAGCAGCTTCCTTTCCGGGACAGGGGGCGAGCAGTACTTC. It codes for CASSFLSGTGGEQYF.

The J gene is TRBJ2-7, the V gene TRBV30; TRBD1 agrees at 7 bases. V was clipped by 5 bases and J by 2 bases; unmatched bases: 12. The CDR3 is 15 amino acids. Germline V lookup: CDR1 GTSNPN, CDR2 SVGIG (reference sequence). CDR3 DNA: TGTGCCTGGCTAGCCCTGGACAGGCTTCCCTACGAGCAGTACTTC. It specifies CAWLALDRLPYEQYF.

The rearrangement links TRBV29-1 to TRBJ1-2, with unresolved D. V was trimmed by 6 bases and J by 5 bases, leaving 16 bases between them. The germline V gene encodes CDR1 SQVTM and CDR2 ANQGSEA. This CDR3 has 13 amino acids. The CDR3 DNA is TGCAGCGTCCCCGCCGGAGGGTGGTATGGCTACACCTTC. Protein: CSVPAGGWYGYTF.

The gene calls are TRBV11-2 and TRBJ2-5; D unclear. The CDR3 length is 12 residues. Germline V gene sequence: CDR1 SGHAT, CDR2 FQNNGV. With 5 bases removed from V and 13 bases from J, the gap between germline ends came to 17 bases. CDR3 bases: TGTGCCAGCAGCAAGAGTCAGCCGGGTCTGTACTTC. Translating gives CASSKSQPGLYF.

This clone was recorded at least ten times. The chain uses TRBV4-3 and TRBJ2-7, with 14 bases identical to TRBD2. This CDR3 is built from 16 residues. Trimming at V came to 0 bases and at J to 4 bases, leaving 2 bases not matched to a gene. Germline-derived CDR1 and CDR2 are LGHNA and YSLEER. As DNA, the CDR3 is TGCGCCAGCAGCCAAGATGGGACTAGCGGGAGTTACGAGCAGTACTTC. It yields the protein CASSQDGTSGSYEQYF.

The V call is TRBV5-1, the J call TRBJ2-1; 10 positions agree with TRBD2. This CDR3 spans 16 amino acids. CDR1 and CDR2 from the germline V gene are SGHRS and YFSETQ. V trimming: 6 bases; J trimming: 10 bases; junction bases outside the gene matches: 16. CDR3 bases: TGCGCCAGCACTCGTGGGACTAGCGCCATCCGAGGGGAGCAGTTCTTC. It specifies CASTRGTSAIRGEQFF.

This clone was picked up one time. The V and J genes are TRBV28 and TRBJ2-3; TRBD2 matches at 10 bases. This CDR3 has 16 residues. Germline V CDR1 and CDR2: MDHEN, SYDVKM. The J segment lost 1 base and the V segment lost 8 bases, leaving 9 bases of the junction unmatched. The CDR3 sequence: CASPPGLASGTDTQYF. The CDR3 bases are TGTGCCAGCCCCCCGGGACTAGCGTCTGGCACAGATACGCAGTATTTT.

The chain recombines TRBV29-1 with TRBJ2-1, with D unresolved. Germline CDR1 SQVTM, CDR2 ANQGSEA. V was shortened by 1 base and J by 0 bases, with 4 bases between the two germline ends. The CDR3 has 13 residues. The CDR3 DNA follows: TGCAGCGTTGAAGCACACTCCTACAATGAGCAGTTCTTC. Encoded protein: CSVEAHSYNEQFF.

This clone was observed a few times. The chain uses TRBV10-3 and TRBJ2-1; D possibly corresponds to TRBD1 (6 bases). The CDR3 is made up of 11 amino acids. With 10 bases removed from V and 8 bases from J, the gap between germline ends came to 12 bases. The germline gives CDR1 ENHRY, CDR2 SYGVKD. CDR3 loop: CASEQGDEQFF. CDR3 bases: TGTGCCAGCGAACAGGGCGATGAGCAGTTCTTC.

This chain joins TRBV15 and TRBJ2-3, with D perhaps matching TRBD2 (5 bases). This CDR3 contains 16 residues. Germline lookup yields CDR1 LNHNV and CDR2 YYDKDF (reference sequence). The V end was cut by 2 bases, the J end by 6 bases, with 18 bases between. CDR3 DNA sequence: TGTGCCACCAGCAGACCCCGAGGGCTTGACCCTGATACGCAGTATTTT. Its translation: CATSRPRGLDPDTQYF. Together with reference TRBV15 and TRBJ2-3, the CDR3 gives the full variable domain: DAMVIQNPRYQVTQFGKPVTLSCSQTLNHNVMYWYQQKSSQAPKLLFHYYDKDFNNEADTPDNFQSRRPNTSFCFLDIRSPGLGDTAMYLCATSRPRGLDPDTQYFGPGTRLTVL.

This chain's CDR3 is CASSHWRAENTEAFF. The CDR3 bases are TGTGCCAGCAGCCATTGGCGGGCCGAGAACACTGAAGCTTTCTTT. V and J are TRBV11-1 and TRBJ1-1; D uncertain. Per germline, CDR1 SGHAT and CDR2 FQDESV (reference sequence). The ends were cut back, 5 bases at V and 1 base at J, with 14 bases in the middle. This CDR3 spans 15 amino acids.

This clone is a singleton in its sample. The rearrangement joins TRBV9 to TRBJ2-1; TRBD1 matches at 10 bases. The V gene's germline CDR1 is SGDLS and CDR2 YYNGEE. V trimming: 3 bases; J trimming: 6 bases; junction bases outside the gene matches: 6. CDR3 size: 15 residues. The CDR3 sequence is CASSAGQGRVNEQFF. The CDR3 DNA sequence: TGTGCCAGCAGCGCGGGACAGGGGAGGGTCAATGAGCAGTTCTTC.

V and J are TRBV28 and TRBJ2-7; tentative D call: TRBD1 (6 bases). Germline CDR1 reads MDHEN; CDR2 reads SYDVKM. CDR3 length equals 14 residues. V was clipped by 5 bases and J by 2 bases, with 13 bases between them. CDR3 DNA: TGTGCCAGCAGTAATTTACAGGGAACCTACGAGCAGTACTTC. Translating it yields CASSNLQGTYEQYF.

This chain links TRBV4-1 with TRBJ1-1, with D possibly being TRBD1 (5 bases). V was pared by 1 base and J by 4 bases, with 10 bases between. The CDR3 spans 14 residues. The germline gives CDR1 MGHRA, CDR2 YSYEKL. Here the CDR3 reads CASSQGGAGTEAFF. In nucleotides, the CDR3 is TGCGCCAGCAGCCAAGGCGGGGCGGGCACTGAAGCTTTCTTT.

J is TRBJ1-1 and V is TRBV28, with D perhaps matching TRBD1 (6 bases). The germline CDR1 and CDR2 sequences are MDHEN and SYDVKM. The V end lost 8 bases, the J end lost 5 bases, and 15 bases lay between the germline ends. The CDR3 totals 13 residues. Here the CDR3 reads CASAVQGMTEAFF. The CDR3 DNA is TGTGCCAGCGCCGTCCAGGGGATGACTGAAGCTTTCTTT.

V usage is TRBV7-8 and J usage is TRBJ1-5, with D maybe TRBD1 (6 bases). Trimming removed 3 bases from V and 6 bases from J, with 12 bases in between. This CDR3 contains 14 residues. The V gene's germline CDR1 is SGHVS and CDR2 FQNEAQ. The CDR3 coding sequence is TGTGCCAGCAGCTTCGGGACATCCGGTCAGCCCCAGCATTTT. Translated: CASSFGTSGQPQHF.

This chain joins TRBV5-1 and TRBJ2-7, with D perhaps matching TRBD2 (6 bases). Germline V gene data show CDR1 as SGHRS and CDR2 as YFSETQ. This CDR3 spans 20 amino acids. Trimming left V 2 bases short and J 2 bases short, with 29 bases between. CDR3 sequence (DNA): TGCGCCAGCAGCTTAGGAGAGCCGGGAGAGCCCCCGTTTGCGACCTACGAGCAGTACTTC. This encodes CASSLGEPGEPPFATYEQYF.

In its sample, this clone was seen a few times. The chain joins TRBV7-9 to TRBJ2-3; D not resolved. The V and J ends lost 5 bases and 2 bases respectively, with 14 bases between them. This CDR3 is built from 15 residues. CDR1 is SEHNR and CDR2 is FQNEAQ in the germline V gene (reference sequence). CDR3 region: CASSHSRLFTDTQYF. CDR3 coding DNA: TGTGCCAGCAGCCACTCCAGGTTGTTCACAGATACGCAGTATTTT.

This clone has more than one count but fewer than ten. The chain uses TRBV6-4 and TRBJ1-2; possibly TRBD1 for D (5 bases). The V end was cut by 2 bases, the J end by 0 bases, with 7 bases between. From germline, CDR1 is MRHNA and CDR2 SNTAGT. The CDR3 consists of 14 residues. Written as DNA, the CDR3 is TGTGCCAGCAGTGACGGGGGGACTAACTATGGCTACACCTTC. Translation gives CASSDGGTNYGYTF.

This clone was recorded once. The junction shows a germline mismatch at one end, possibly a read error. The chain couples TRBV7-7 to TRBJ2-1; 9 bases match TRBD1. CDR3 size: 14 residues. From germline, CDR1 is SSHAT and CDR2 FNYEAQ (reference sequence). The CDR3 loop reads CASSEGQGLGEQFF. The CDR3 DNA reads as TGTGCTAGCAGCGAAGGACAGGGGTTGGGTGAGCAGTTCTTC.

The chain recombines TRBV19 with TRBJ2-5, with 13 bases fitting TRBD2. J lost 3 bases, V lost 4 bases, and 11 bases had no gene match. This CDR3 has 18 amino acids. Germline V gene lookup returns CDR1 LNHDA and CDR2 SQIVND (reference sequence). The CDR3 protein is CASSNRQRGLAGEETQYF. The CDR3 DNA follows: TGTGCCAGTAGTAACCGACAGAGAGGACTAGCGGGAGAAGAGACCCAGTACTTC.

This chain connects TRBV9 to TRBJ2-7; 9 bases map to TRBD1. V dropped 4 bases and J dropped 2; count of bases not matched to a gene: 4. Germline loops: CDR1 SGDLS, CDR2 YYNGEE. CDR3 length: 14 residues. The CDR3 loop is CASSPQGATYEQYF. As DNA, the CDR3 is TGTGCCAGCAGCCCACAGGGGGCCACCTACGAGCAGTACTTC.